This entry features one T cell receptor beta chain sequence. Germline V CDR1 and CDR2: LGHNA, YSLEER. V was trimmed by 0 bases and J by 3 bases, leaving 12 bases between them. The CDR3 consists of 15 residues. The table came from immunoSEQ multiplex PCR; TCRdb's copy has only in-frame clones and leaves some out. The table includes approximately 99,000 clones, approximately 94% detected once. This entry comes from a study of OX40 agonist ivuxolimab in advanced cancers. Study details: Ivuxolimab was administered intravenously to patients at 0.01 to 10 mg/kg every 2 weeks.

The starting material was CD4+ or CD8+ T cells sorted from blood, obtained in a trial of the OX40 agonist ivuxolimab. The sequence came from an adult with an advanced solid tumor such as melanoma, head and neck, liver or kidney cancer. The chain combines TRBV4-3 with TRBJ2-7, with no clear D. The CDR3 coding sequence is TGCGCCAGCAGCCAAGAGGGATCCTCAAACTACGAGCAGTACTTC. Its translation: CASSQEGSSNYEQYF.